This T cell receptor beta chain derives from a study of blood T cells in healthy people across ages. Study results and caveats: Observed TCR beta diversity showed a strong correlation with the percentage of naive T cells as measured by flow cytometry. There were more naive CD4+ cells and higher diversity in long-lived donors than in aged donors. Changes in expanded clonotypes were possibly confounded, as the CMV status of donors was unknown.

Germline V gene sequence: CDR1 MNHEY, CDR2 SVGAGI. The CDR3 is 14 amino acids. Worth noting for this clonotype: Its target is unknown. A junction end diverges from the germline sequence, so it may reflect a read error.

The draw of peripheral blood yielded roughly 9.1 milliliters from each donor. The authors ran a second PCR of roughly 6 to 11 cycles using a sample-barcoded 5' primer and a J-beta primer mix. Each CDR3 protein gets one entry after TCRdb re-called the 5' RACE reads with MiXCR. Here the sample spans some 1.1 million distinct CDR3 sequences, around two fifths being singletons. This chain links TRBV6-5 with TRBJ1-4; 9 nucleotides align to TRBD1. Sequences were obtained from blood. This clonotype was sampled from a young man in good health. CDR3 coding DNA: TGTGCCAGCAGTTACGGACAGGGGAGTGAAGAACTGTTTTTT. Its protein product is CASSYGQGSEELFF.